The 16 T cell receptor beta chains below were found in one sample sequenced in a study of HIV-infected patients and healthy controls. TCRdb used MiXCR to reprocess the 5' RACE reads, holding one entry per CDR3 protein. The sample holds 55,000 to 70,000 distinct CDR3 sequences; less than 20% are singletons and the top ten take about 1.5%. The sequenced sample was CD4+ T cells from blood. The origin of the receptors is a human donor in good health.

In its sample, this clonotype was seen a few times. This chain links TRBV27 with TRBJ1-5; D not certain. With 6 bases removed from V and 5 bases from J, the gap between germline ends came to 26 bases. There are 18 residues in the CDR3. Per the germline V gene, CDR1 is MNHEY and CDR2 is SMNVEV (reference sequence). Here the CDR3 reads CASSLDATIGIGDQPQHF. In DNA, the CDR3 is TGTGCCAGCAGCCTTGACGCTACCATAGGGATCGGAGATCAGCCCCAGCATTTT.

This clonotype was seen repeatedly, ten times or more. The chain links TRBV7-3 to TRBJ1-1; maybe TRBD1 (6 bases). The CDR3 has 13 residues. V was cut by 4 bases and J by 6 bases, with 12 bases left in between. The V gene's germline CDR1 is SGHTA and CDR2 FQGTGA. The DNA of the CDR3 is TGTGCCAGCAGCTACAGGGATGGCGCTGAAGCTTTCTTT. The encoded protein is CASSYRDGAEAFF.

At least ten counts were recorded for this clonotype. The gene calls are TRBV12-3 or TRBV12-4 and TRBJ1-6, with a tentative D call TRBD1 (5 bases). The V and J ends lost 6 bases and 9 bases respectively, with 18 bases between them. The CDR3 is 15 amino acids. DNA for the CDR3: TGTGCCAGCAGAGGGACCCGACTAAGGGGTTCACCCCTCCACTTT. Translation: CASRGTRLRGSPLHF.

This clonotype came up a few times. The genes are TRBV7-8 and TRBJ2-1; D perhaps matches TRBD1 (6 bases). The CDR3 length is 13 residues. Germline CDR1 and CDR2: SGHVS and FQNEAQ. Trimming shortened V by 6 bases and J by 5 bases, and 11 bases separated the two germline ends. DNA of the CDR3: TGTGCCAGCAGAACGACAGGTCACAATGAGCAGTTCTTC. Its translation is CASRTTGHNEQFF.

This clonotype was detected ten times or more. The genes are TRBV7-8 and TRBJ1-4, with D possibly TRBD1 on 5 matching bases. Germline CDR1 SGHVS, CDR2 FQNEAQ. Between the trimmed V and J ends, which lost 0 bases and 0 bases, there was a span of 11 bases. The CDR3 length is 17 residues. This CDR3 reads CASSLAGRVATNEKLFF. The CDR3 DNA sequence: TGTGCCAGCAGCTTAGCGGGCAGGGTTGCAACTAATGAAAAACTGTTTTTT.

This clonotype has at least ten counts. The V call is TRBV5-1, the J call TRBJ2-2, with D perhaps TRBD1 (5 bases). This CDR3 has 17 residues. Looked up from germline, CDR1 is SGHRS and CDR2 is YFSETQ. Trimming took 0 bases from V and 0 from J, leaving 12 bases between them. CDR3 sequence reads: CASSLVKGPANTGELFF. DNA of the CDR3: TGCGCCAGCAGCTTGGTAAAGGGGCCCGCGAACACCGGGGAGCTGTTTTTT.

Only a few counts were recorded for this clonotype. CDR3 DNA sequence: TGTGCCAGCTTGAGGGACAGGACATCCTACGAGCAGTACTTC. Its protein product is CASLRDRTSYEQYF. The chain employs TRBV2 and TRBJ2-7; TRBD1 matches 8 bases. V was clipped by 8 bases and J by 1 base; unmatched bases: 7. Germline-derived CDR1 and CDR2 are SNHLY and FYNNEI. The CDR3 sequence is 14 residues long. Drawing the rest from reference TRBV2 and TRBJ2-7, the complete variable domain is EPEVTQTPSHQVTQMGQEVILRCVPISNHLYFYWYRQILGQKVEFLVSFYNNEISEKSEIFDDQFSVERPDGSNFTLKIRSTKLEDSAMYFCASLRDRTSYEQYFGPGTRLTVT.

In its sample, this clonotype was seen many times. The genes are TRBV6-5 and TRBJ1-2; possibly TRBD1 for D (5 bases). Germline lookup yields CDR1 MNHEY and CDR2 SVGAGI. Trimming removed 6 bases at V and 4 bases at J, with 12 bases between. CDR3 length: 13 amino acids. Here the CDR3 DNA reads TGTGCCAGCAGCAGGGACGGTTTCTATGGCTACACCTTC. It yields the protein CASSRDGFYGYTF.

This rearrangement joins TRBV23-1 to TRBJ2-7; 9 bases fit TRBD2. TRBV23-1 is filed as an ORF, its function uncertain. The CDR3 consists of 15 residues. V lost 0 bases to trimming and J lost 6 bases; unmatched junction nucleotides: 6. DNA of the CDR3: TGCGCCAGCAGTCAATCCCCAGCGGGAGGATCCGAGCAGTACTTC. It encodes CASSQSPAGGSEQYF.

The J gene is TRBJ2-1, the V gene TRBV20-1, with no clear D. This CDR3 is built from 16 residues. Germline CDR1 and CDR2: DFQATT and SNEGSKA (reference sequence). Trimming took off 0 bases at V and 5 bases at J, with 17 bases between the two ends. The CDR3 sequence: CSARDLDPSRDNEQFF. CDR3 DNA: TGCAGTGCTAGAGACCTCGATCCCTCAAGGGACAATGAGCAGTTCTTC.

This clonotype came up many times. The J gene is TRBJ2-3, the V gene TRBV6-1, with TRBD2 matching 10 bases. This CDR3 spans 14 amino acids. Germline-derived CDR1 and CDR2 are MNHNS and SASEGT. V dropped 5 bases and J dropped 3; count of bases not matched to a gene: 2. In DNA, the CDR3 is TGTGCCAGCAGTACTAGCGGGAAAACAGATACGCAGTATTTT. Translating gives CASSTSGKTDTQYF.

This clonotype was detected ten times or more. The chain joins TRBV29-1 to TRBJ2-4; no reliable D call. This CDR3 contains 13 residues. V gave up 7 bases and J gave up 2 bases, with 12 bases separating them. Per the germline V gene, CDR1 is SQVTM and CDR2 is ANQGSEA. CDR3 region: CSALNKSKNIQYF. The CDR3 nucleotides read TGCAGCGCCCTCAACAAGTCCAAAAACATTCAGTACTTC.

Ten or more counts support this clonotype. The chain carries TRBV28 and TRBJ1-2; D possibly corresponds to TRBD1 (5 bases). CDR3 length: 15 residues. Germline values: CDR1 MDHEN, CDR2 SYDVKM. Trimming stripped 3 bases from V and 12 bases from J, with 23 bases between. CDR3 nucleotides: TGTGCCAGCAGTTTCACGAACTCCGACAGCCACGAAAACACCTTC. Amino acids: CASSFTNSDSHENTF.

The sample holds many counts of this clonotype. The chain recombines TRBV20-1 with TRBJ2-2; possible D gene TRBD1, 5 bases. The CDR3 runs 13 residues. Germline V lookup: CDR1 DFQATT, CDR2 SNEGSKA (reference sequence). Trimming took 3 bases from V and 8 from J, leaving 13 bases between them. The CDR3 spells CSARTAAGGELFF. The CDR3 DNA is TGCAGTGCTAGGACAGCCGCAGGGGGGGAGCTGTTTTTT.

The chain uses TRBV20-1 and TRBJ1-1; no reliable D call. The CDR3 has 13 residues. V dropped 2 bases and J dropped 5 bases, with 12 bases sitting between them. Germline V gene lookup returns CDR1 DFQATT and CDR2 SNEGSKA (reference sequence). The CDR3 loop reads CSARLGEKTEAFF. As DNA, the CDR3 is TGCAGTGCTAGACTCGGAGAGAAGACTGAAGCTTTCTTT.

This clonotype has at least ten counts. The chain joins TRBV9 to TRBJ2-3; D gene uncertain. In germline, CDR1 is SGDLS, CDR2 YYNGEE. V shed 0 bases and J shed 3 bases, with 5 bases lying between them. This CDR3 contains 13 residues. CDR3: CASSVAPTDTQYF. The CDR3 coding sequence is TGTGCCAGCAGCGTAGCTCCTACAGATACGCAGTATTTT.